What follows is one T cell receptor beta chain and its context. V was cut by 2 bases and J by 1 base, with 11 bases left in between. This CDR3 comprises 15 residues. TCRdb ran MiXCR on the reads and lists one entry per CDR3 protein. Of some 700,000 distinct CDR3 sequences in the sample, 35% were seen once. This record comes from a study of T cell repertoires in cytomegalovirus infection. This sequence originates from a human donor in good health (CMV status not recorded). Some clones in this sample may be carry-over from other donors' samples. Material: PBMCs. The chain combines TRBV12-3 or TRBV12-4 with TRBJ1-1, with D maybe TRBD1 (5 bases). CDR3 sequence (DNA): TGTGCCAGCAGTTTACTTCGGGGGAAGAACACTGAAGCTTTCTTT. This translates into CASSLLRGKNTEAFF.